This entry lists 2 T cell receptor beta chains sequenced from one sample in a study of immune evolution from preneoplasia to lung adenocarcinoma. TCRdb's table, derived via immunoSEQ multiplex PCR, lists solely in-frame clones and lacks some. The sample has thousands of clones; approximately 79% are singletons. The source material was FFPE minimally invasive lung adenocarcinoma tissue. The origin of the receptors is a person aged 50-75 years with lung adenocarcinoma.

The chain is built from TRBV7-8 and TRBJ2-1; perhaps TRBD2 as D (5 bases). This CDR3 has 15 amino acids. Germline assignment: CDR1 SGHVS and CDR2 FQNEAQ. V was cut by 1 base and J by 3 bases, with 10 bases left in between. The CDR3 nucleotides read TGTGCCAGCAGCTTAGGAGGAGGTCTCTACAATGAGCAGTTCTTC. Translated: CASSLGGGLYNEQFF.

The J gene is TRBJ2-7, the V gene TRBV6-5; D is undetermined. CDR3 length equals 15 residues. Germline loops: CDR1 MNHEY, CDR2 SVGAGI. V dropped 4 bases and J dropped 3 bases, with 16 bases sitting between them. The CDR3 here is CASSLFVGSRYEQYF. The CDR3 bases are TGTGCCAGCAGTTTGTTTGTCGGCAGCCGCTACGAGCAGTACTTC.